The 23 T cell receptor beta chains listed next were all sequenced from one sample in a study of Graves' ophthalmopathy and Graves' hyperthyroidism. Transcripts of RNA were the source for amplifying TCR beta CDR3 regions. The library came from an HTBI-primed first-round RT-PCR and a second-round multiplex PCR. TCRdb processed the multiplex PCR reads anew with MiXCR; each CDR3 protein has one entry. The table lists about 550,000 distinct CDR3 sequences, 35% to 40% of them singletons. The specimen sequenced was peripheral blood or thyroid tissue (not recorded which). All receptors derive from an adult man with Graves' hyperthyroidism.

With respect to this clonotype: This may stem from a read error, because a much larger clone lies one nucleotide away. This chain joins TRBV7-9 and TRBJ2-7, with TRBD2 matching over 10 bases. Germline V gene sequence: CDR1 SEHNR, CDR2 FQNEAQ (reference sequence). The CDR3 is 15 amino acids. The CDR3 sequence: CASSRGTSASYGQYF. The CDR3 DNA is TGCGCCAGCAGCCGAGGGACTAGCGCCTCCTACGGGCAGTACTTC.

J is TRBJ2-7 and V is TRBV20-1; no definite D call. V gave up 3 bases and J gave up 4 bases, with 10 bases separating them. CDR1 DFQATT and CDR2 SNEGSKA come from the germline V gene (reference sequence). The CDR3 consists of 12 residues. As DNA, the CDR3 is TGCAGTGCTAGGGAGCTGGGGTACGAGCAGTACTTC. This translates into CSARELGYEQYF.

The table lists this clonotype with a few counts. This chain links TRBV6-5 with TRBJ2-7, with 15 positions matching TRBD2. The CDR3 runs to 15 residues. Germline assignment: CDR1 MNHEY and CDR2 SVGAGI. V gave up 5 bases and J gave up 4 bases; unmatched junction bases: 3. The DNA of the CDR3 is TGTGCCAGCAGTCGCGGGACTAGCGGGGGGTACGAGCAGTACTTC. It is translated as CASSRGTSGGYEQYF.

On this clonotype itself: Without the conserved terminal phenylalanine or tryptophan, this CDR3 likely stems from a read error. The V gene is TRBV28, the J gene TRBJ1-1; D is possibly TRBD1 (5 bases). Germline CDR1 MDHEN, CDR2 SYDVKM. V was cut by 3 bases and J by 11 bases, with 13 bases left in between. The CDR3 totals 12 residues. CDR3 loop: CASSLIQGAAFL. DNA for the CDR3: TGTGCCAGCAGTTTGATTCAGGGTGCGGCTTTCCTT.

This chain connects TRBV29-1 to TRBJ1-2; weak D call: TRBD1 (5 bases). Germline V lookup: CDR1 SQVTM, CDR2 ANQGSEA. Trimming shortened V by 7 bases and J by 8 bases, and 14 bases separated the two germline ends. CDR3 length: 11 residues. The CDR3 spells CSGTDTGGYTF. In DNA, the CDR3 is TGCAGCGGAACGGACACCGGGGGCTACACCTTC. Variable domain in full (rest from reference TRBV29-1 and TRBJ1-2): SAVISQKPSRDICQRGTSLTIQCQVDSQVTMMFWYRQQPGQSLTLIATANQGSEATYESGFVIDKFPISRPNLTFSTLTVSNMSPEDSSIYLCSGTDTGGYTFGSGTRLTVV.

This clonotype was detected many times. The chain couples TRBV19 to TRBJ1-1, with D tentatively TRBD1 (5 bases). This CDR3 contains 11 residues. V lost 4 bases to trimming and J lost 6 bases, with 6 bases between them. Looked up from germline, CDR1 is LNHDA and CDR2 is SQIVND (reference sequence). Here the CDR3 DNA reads TGTGCCAGTAGTAGGGACTCTGAAGCTTTCTTT. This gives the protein CASSRDSEAFF.

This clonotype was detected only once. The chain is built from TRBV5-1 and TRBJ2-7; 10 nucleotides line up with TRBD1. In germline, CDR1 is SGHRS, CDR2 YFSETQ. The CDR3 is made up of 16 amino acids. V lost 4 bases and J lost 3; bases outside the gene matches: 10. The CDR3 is CASSGTRDRGIYEQYF. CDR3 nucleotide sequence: TGCGCCAGCAGCGGAACCCGGGACAGGGGAATCTACGAGCAGTACTTC.

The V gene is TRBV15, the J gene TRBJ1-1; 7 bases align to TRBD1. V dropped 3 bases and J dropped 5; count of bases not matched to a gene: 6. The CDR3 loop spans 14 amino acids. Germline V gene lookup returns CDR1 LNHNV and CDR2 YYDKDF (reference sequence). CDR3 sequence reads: CATSSDRAGTEAFF. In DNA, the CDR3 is TGTGCCACCAGCAGCGACAGGGCGGGAACTGAAGCTTTCTTT.

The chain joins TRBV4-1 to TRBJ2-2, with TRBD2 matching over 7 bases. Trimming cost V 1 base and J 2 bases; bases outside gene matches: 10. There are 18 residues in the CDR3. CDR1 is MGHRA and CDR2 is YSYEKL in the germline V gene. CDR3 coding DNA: TGCGCCAGCAGCCAAGTCTCCGTCTTAGCGGGTAACACCGGGGAGCTGTTTTTT. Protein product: CASSQVSVLAGNTGELFF.

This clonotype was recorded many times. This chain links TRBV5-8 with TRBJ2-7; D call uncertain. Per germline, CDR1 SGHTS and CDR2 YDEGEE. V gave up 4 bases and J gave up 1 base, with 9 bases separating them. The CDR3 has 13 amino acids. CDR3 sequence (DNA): TGTGCCAGCAGCGAAATTGTTTCCTACGAGCAGTACTTC. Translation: CASSEIVSYEQYF.

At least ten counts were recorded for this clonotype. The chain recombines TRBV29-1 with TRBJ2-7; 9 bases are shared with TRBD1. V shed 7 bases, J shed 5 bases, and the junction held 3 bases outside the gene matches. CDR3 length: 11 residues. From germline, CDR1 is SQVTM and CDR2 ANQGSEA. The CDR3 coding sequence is TGCAGCGCGGACAGGGGCGACGAGCAGTACTTC. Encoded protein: CSADRGDEQYF.

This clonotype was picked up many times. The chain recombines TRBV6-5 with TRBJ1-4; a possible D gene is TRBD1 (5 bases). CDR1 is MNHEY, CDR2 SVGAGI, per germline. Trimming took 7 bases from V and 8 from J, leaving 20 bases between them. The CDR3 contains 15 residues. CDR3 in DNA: TGTGCCAGCAATGACAGACCAAAAGTCAGGGAAAAACTGTTTTTT. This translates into CASNDRPKVREKLFF.

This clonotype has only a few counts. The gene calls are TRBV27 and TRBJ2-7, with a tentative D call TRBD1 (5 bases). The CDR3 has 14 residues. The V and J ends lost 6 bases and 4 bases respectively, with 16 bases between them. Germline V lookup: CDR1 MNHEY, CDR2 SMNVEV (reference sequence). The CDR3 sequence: CASSPSRVAYEQYF. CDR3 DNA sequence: TGTGCCAGCAGCCCGAGCAGGGTGGCTTACGAGCAGTACTTC.

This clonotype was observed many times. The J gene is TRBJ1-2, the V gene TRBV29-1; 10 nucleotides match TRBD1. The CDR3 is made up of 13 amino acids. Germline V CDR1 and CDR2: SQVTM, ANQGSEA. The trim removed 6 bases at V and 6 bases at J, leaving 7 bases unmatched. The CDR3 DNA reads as TGCAGCGTGCCCTGGACAGGGGGACATGGCTACACCTTC. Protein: CSVPWTGGHGYTF.

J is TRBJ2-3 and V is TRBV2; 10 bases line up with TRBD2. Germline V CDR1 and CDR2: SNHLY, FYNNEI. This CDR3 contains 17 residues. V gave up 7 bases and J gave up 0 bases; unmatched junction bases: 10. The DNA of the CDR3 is TGTGCCAGCAAACAAAGCGGGGGGGCTCTAAGCACAGATACGCAGTATTTT. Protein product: CASKQSGGALSTDTQYF.

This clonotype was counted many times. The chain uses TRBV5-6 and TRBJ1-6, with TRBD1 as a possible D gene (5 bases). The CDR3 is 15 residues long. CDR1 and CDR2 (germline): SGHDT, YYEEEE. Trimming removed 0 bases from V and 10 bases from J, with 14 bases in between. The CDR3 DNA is TGTGCCAGCAGCTTGGTCGGGGCCGTCGGGTCACCCCTCCACTTT. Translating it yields CASSLVGAVGSPLHF.

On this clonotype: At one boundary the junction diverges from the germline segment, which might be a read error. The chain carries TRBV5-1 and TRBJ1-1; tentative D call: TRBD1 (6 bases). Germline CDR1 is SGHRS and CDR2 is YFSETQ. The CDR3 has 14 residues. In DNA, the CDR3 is TGCGCCAACAGCTTTTACAGGGAGGGCACTGAAGCTTTCTTT. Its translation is CANSFYREGTEAFF.

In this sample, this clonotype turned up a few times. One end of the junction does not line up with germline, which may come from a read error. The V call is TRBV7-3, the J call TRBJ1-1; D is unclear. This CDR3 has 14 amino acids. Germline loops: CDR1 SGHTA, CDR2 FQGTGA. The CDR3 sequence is CASSLTSVGTEAFF. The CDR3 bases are TGTGCCAGCAGCTTAACGTCGGTTGGCACTGAAGCCTTCTTT.

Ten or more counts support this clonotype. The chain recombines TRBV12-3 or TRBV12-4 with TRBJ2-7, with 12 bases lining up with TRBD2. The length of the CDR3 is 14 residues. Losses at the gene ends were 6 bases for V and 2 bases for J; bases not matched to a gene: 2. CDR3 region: CASRTSGRPYEQYF. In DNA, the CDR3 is TGTGCCAGCAGAACTAGCGGGAGGCCCTACGAGCAGTACTTC.

In DNA, the CDR3 is TGTGCCAGCAGCTCCCAGACGGGACTCCAAATTGGAAACACCATATATTTT. This gives the protein CASSSQTGLQIGNTIYF. The J gene is TRBJ1-3, the V gene TRBV7-2; a weak D match, TRBD1 (5 bases). Per germline, CDR1 SGHTA and CDR2 FQGNSA. This CDR3 comprises 17 residues. Trimming pared 4 bases from V and 3 bases from J, leaving 19 bases between.

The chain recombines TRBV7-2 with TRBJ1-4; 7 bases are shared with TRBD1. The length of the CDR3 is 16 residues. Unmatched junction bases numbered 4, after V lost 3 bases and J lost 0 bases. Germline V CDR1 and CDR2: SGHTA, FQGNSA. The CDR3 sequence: CASSLIGTATNEKLFF. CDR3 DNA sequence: TGTGCCAGCAGCTTGATTGGGACAGCAACTAATGAAAAACTGTTTTTT.

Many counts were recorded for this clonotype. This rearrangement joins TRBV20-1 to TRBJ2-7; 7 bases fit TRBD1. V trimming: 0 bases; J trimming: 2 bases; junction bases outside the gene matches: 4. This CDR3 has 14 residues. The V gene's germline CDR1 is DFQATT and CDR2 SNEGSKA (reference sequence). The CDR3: CSAREAGGPYEQYF. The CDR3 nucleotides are TGCAGTGCTAGAGAGGCAGGGGGTCCCTACGAGCAGTACTTC.

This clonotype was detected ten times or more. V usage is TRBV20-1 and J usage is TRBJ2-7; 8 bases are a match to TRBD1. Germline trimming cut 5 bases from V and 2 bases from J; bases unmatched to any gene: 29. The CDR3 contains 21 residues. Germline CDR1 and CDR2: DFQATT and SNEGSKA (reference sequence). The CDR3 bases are TGCAGTGCTGCCGTCGCCCCGGGCAGAGGACAGGGATCCCACAAAACCTACGAGCAGTACTTC. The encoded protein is CSAAVAPGRGQGSHKTYEQYF.